This T cell receptor (beta chain) appears in the sequencing data of a study of T-cell memory formation after mild COVID-19. Study details: Largely donor-specific TCR clusters were found. Study-wide points: While clones contracting from day 15 to 85 were balanced between CD4 and CD8, later expanders leaned CD4+. Clones that contracted clustered mainly in CM and EM if CD4+ and in EMRA if CD8+.

This clonotype was seen more than once but under ten times. Its matching antigen is unknown. V gave up 5 bases and J gave up 0 bases, with 17 bases separating them. CDR3 length: 17 residues. Germline CDR1 and CDR2: SGHVS and FQNEAQ. In TCRdb, the 5' RACE reads were re-called with MiXCR into one record per CDR3 protein. The sample shows fewer than 700,000 distinct CDR3 sequences, roughly 18% of them seen only once. Sequencing used PBMCs or a T cell subset sorted from them (not recorded which). This sequence joins TRBV7-8 and TRBJ1-5; tentatively, D is TRBD1 (6 bases). This TCR was sampled from an adult woman who had mild COVID-19 (a few samples of this study predate the infection). Cell type and time point are not known. The CDR3 spells CASSPTSGQISNQPQHF. CDR3 bases: TGTGCCAGCAGCCCCACGTCCGGACAGATTAGCAATCAGCCCCAGCATTTT.